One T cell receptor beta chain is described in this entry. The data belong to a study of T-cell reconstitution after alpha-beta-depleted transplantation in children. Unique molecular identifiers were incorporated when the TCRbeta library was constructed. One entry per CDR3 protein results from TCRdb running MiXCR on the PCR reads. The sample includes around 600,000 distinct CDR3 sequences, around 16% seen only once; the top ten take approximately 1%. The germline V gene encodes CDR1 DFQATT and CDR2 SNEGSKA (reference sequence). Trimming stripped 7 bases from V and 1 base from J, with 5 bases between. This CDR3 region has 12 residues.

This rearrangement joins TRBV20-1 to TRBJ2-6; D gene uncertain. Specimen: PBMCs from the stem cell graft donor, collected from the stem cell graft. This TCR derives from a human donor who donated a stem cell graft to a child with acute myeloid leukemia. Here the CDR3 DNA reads TGCAGTGGGGAATCTGGGGCCAACGTCCTGACTTTC. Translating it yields CSGESGANVLTF.